What follows is one T cell receptor beta chain and its context. This record belongs to a study of blood T cell repertoires in COVID-19. Study background: Acute and convalescent COVID-19 specimens originated in the United States, Italy and Spain. PBMCs, B-cell-depleted T cells, or T cells were the source of the cDNA or gDNA that made up the material.

Original data processing: Using reference gene primer amplification, nucleated cell counts were estimated. The protocol was immunoSEQ multiplex PCR, while the TCRdb copy is restricted to in-frame clones and leaves out a portion. V and J calls and clone size are given by that table; D and trimming were obtained from the DNA. The sample comprises fewer than 250,000 clones, 92% of which are singletons, and over 0.75% rests with the top ten. This CDR3 has 16 residues. V lost 0 bases, J lost 0 bases, and 12 bases lay in between. Germline assignment: CDR1 LGHNT and CDR2 FRNRAP. Seattle's enrolled individuals joined amid active infection and were then monitored longitudinally.

Material for sequencing was peripheral blood. The receptor's source is a man between 60 and 75 years old with COVID-19, enrolled during active disease. The chain uses TRBV12-5 and TRBJ2-7; D call uncertain. CDR3 in amino acids: CASGLVPRLDSYEQYF. As DNA, the CDR3 is TGTGCTAGTGGTTTGGTCCCCCGGTTAGACTCCTACGAGCAGTACTTC.